A selection of T cell receptor beta chains follows, all from one sample in a study of T cells expressing NK-cell markers. Reprocessing the 5' RACE reads, TCRdb reports a single entry for every CDR3 protein and omits DNA. This sample contains hundreds of thousands of distinct CDR3 sequences. Sequencing was carried out using blood T cells: a sorted CD56 or NKG2C T cell subset, CD4+ or CD8+ T cells, or bulk PBMC T cells (not recorded which). These receptors originate from a man in his late teens or twenties in good health. The CDR3 runs from the conserved cysteine through the conserved F or W. The order of the fields is J gene, V gene, CDR3 length, CDR3 protein.

J gene: TRBJ1-6
V gene: TRBV10-3
CDR3 length: 15
CDR3 protein: CATKGAGTGNSPLHF

J gene: TRBJ1-2
V gene: TRBV6-1
CDR3 length: 14
CDR3 protein: CASSPLDRNYGYTF

J gene: TRBJ2-7
V gene: TRBV4-2
CDR3 length: 13
CDR3 protein: CASSAGTTMEQYF

J gene: TRBJ2-5
V gene: TRBV28
CDR3 length: 15
CDR3 protein: CASSYPDPVGETQYF

J gene: TRBJ1-4
V gene: TRBV5-1
CDR3 length: 15
CDR3 protein: CASSWTGTDLRPLFF

J gene: TRBJ1-2
V gene: TRBV12-3/TRBV12-4
CDR3 length: 15
CDR3 protein: CASSLGRRAVYGYTF

J gene: TRBJ2-7
V gene: TRBV6-2/TRBV6-3
CDR3 length: 14
CDR3 protein: CASKGTNPRFEQYF

J gene: TRBJ2-1
V gene: TRBV12-3/TRBV12-4
CDR3 length: 18
CDR3 protein: CASIPGLAGVSSYNEQFF

J gene: TRBJ2-3
V gene: TRBV28
CDR3 length: 15
CDR3 protein: CASSLWGESTDTQYF

J gene: TRBJ1-5
V gene: TRBV6-1
CDR3 length: 13
CDR3 protein: CASSEKGVEPQHF

J gene: TRBJ2-3
V gene: TRBV7-2
CDR3 length: 16
CDR3 protein: CASSPPGRPSTDTQYF

J gene: TRBJ2-7
V gene: TRBV24-1
CDR3 length: 16
CDR3 protein: CATSDRGLAGTYEQYF

J gene: TRBJ1-1
V gene: TRBV28
CDR3 length: 15
CDR3 protein: CASSLEAWRNTEAFF

J gene: TRBJ1-1
V gene: TRBV29-1
CDR3 length: 11
CDR3 protein: CSAVDSSEAFF

J gene: TRBJ2-3
V gene: TRBV7-8
CDR3 length: 17
CDR3 protein: CASSIVRESASTDTQYF

J gene: TRBJ1-2
V gene: TRBV5-6
CDR3 length: 18
CDR3 protein: CASSLGVIGTTSNYGYTF

J gene: TRBJ1-2
V gene: TRBV6-5
CDR3 length: 15
CDR3 protein: CASSYGSGRNYGYTF